What follows are 30 T cell receptor beta chains derived from one specimen sequenced in a study of T cell responses to AZD1222 COVID-19 vaccine. Clones were sequenced by immunoSEQ multiplex PCR, and TCRdb holds only the in-frame ones, with some missing. The table records about 66,000 clones, more than 75% of them present only once. Material: peripheral blood, obtained 28 days after the second dose of the MenACWY control vaccine. These receptors all stem from an adult who received the MenACWY meningococcal vaccine as a control.

The chain is built from TRBV11-2 and TRBJ1-1; D is possibly TRBD1 (5 bases). Germline CDR1 reads SGHAT; CDR2 reads FQNNGV. V gave up 3 bases and J gave up 7 bases, with 12 bases separating them. The CDR3 sequence is 13 residues long. CDR3 protein: CASSFERGLEAFF. In DNA form, the CDR3 reads TGTGCCAGCAGCTTTGAGAGGGGACTTGAAGCTTTCTTT.

The gene calls are TRBV11-2 and TRBJ2-7; D is perhaps TRBD2 (5 bases). The V gene's germline CDR1 is SGHAT and CDR2 FQNNGV. The CDR3 is 15 amino acids. V lost 1 base, J lost 1 base, and 11 bases lay in between. CDR3 sequence: CASSLAGSGSYEQYF. The CDR3 DNA follows: TGTGCCAGCAGCTTAGCGGGCAGCGGATCCTACGAGCAGTACTTC.

The J gene is TRBJ2-2, the V gene TRBV6-5; possibly TRBD1 for D (5 bases). The germline CDR1 and CDR2 sequences are MNHEY and SVGAGI. This CDR3 is built from 16 residues. The ends were cut back, 2 bases at V and 1 base at J, with 11 bases in the middle. The CDR3 reads CASSYGETENTGELFF. DNA of the CDR3: TGTGCCAGCAGTTACGGAGAGACAGAGAACACCGGGGAGCTGTTTTTT.

This sequence joins TRBV30 and TRBJ2-4, with D unresolved. V dropped 2 bases and J dropped 6 bases, with 14 bases sitting between them. This CDR3 region has 14 residues. The germline gives CDR1 GTSNPN, CDR2 SVGIG (reference sequence). The CDR3 DNA reads TGTGCCTGGAGTTCCACGGTCCCAGCAAACATTCAGTACTTC. This encodes CAWSSTVPANIQYF.

The V and J genes are TRBV19 and TRBJ2-1, with 10 bases lining up with TRBD2. Germline V gene data show CDR1 as LNHDA and CDR2 as SQIVND (reference sequence). This CDR3 is 15 amino acids long. V was clipped by 3 bases and J by 4 bases; unmatched bases: 3. CDR3: CASSIGLAVYNEQFF. CDR3 in DNA: TGTGCCAGTAGTATCGGACTAGCGGTATACAATGAGCAGTTCTTC.

This clone appeared once. The identical CDR3 is also encoded by other nucleotide sequences in the sample. This sequence joins TRBV5-1 and TRBJ1-1, with D perhaps matching TRBD1 (5 bases). The V end lost 1 base, the J end lost 5 bases, and 9 bases lay between the germline ends. This CDR3 is 13 amino acids long. The germline V gene encodes CDR1 SGHRS and CDR2 YFSETQ. The CDR3 sequence is CASSLRGGTEAFF. DNA of the CDR3: TGCGCCAGCAGCTTGCGCGGGGGTACTGAAGCTTTCTTT.

The chain recombines TRBV4-3 with TRBJ2-3; TRBD1 aligns across 7 bases. The CDR3 has 18 residues. Trimming at V came to 1 base and at J to 0 bases, leaving 10 bases not matched to a gene. Germline V lookup: CDR1 LGHNA, CDR2 YSLEER. In DNA, the CDR3 is TGCGCCAGCAGCCAAGTTCCGGTCGGCAGGGGGAGCACAGATACGCAGTATTTT. Amino acid sequence: CASSQVPVGRGSTDTQYF.

The chain recombines TRBV6-5 with TRBJ1-4; no reliable D call. CDR3 length: 12 amino acids. The germline V gene has CDR1 MNHEY and CDR2 SVGAGI. Trimming shortened V by 8 bases and J by 4 bases, and 8 bases separated the two germline ends. The CDR3 region is CASRRSNEKLFF. The CDR3 coding sequence is TGTGCCAGCCGACGGAGTAATGAAAAACTGTTTTTT.

This clone has only a few counts. The J gene is TRBJ2-1, the V gene TRBV4-1; D perhaps matches TRBD2 (6 bases). CDR1 MGHRA and CDR2 YSYEKL come from the germline V gene. The CDR3 loop spans 15 amino acids. V lost 1 base and J lost 10, with 17 bases in between. DNA of the CDR3: TGCGCCAGCAGCCAAGCGAGTAGGGACTTTGGAGAGCAGTTCTTC. Its translation is CASSQASRDFGEQFF.

The gene calls are TRBV24-1 and TRBJ1-2; D may be TRBD1 (6 bases). With 4 bases removed from V and 2 bases from J, the gap between germline ends came to 13 bases. This CDR3 comprises 15 residues. Germline assignment: CDR1 KGHDR and CDR2 SFDVKD. CDR3 residues: CATSDPQGPNYGYTF. As DNA, the CDR3 is TGTGCCACCAGTGACCCACAGGGCCCCAACTATGGCTACACCTTC.

The chain employs TRBV7-2 and TRBJ2-7, with a tentative D call TRBD2 (6 bases). Germline-derived CDR1 and CDR2 are SGHTA and FQGNSA. The CDR3 totals 14 residues. Deletions cut 5 bases from V and 7 bases from J, with 18 bases between. CDR3 sequence (DNA): TGTGCCAGCAGCCCACAGCGGGTCAAGGGGGAGCAGTACTTC. Translating gives CASSPQRVKGEQYF.

The chain is built from TRBV6-5 and TRBJ2-7, with 9 bases that match TRBD2. The germline gives CDR1 MNHEY, CDR2 SVGAGI. Trimming took 6 bases from V and 2 from J; bases not matched to a gene: 5. This CDR3 contains 14 residues. CDR3 sequence (DNA): TGTGCCAGCAGACCGGGACTAGCCACCTACGAGCAGTACTTC. Protein sequence: CASRPGLATYEQYF.

This chain links TRBV30 with TRBJ2-7, with a possible D match to TRBD1 (6 bases). The V and J ends lost 2 bases and 0 bases respectively, with 11 bases between them. The CDR3 is 14 amino acids. CDR1 GTSNPN and CDR2 SVGIG come from the germline V gene (reference sequence). CDR3: CAWSKGVSSYEQYF. The DNA of the CDR3 is TGTGCCTGGAGTAAGGGGGTTAGCTCCTACGAGCAGTACTTC.

The V gene is TRBV6-6, the J gene TRBJ1-2; no clear D. V lost 5 bases and J 0 bases, leaving 7 bases between the germline ends. The length of the CDR3 is 13 residues. The germline V gene has CDR1 MNHNY and CDR2 SVGAGI (reference sequence). The CDR3, as DNA: TGTGCCAGCAGTCCACAAGCTAACTATGGCTACACCTTC. This sequence encodes CASSPQANYGYTF.

This chain links TRBV5-1 with TRBJ1-4, with D maybe TRBD1 (5 bases). CDR3 size: 19 residues. Germline CDR1 and CDR2: SGHRS and YFSETQ. V lost 4 bases, J lost 4 bases, and 26 bases lay in between. This chain's CDR3 is CASSRVGGLHGGINEKLFF. DNA of the CDR3: TGCGCCAGCAGCCGTGTGGGTGGCCTCCACGGGGGAATTAATGAAAAACTGTTTTTT.

The V and J genes are TRBV5-1 and TRBJ2-3; TRBD1 matches 10 bases. J lost 0 bases, V lost 0 bases, and 7 bases had no gene match. The CDR3 covers 18 residues. From germline, CDR1 is SGHRS and CDR2 YFSETQ. The DNA for the CDR3 is TGCGCCAGCAGCTTGGTAGGGGGACAGGGGACAAGCACAGATACGCAGTATTTT. Its translation is CASSLVGGQGTSTDTQYF.

The rearrangement joins TRBV4-2 to TRBJ2-7; 8 bases map to TRBD2. This CDR3 region has 15 residues. The V gene end was trimmed by 1 base and the J gene end by 3 bases; junction bases not matched to a gene: 5. CDR1 is LGHNA and CDR2 is YNFKEQ in the germline V gene. The CDR3 nucleotides read TGTGCCAGCAGCCAAGGGGTAGCGGGAAGCTACGAGCAGTACTTC. It translates to CASSQGVAGSYEQYF.

CDR3 DNA sequence: TGTGCCAGCTCACCACTTCGGACAATGAACACTGAAGCTTTCTTT. Protein: CASSPLRTMNTEAFF. The chain uses TRBV18 and TRBJ1-1; maybe TRBD1 (5 bases). The germline CDR1 and CDR2 sequences are KGHSH and LQKENI. The CDR3 contains 15 residues. Trimming shortened V by 1 base and J by 0 bases, and 9 bases separated the two germline ends.

This sequence joins TRBV5-8 and TRBJ1-2; D is undetermined. This CDR3 spans 13 amino acids. CDR1 and CDR2 (germline): SGHTS, YDEGEE. Trimming took 3 bases from V and 4 from J, leaving 10 bases between them. The CDR3 nucleotides read TGTGCCAGCAGCTACCAAGGTTTCTATGGCTACACCTTC. Translated, it gives CASSYQGFYGYTF.

The rearrangement joins TRBV4-3 to TRBJ1-5; D gene ambiguous. The length of the CDR3 is 13 residues. V was clipped by 0 bases and J by 6 bases, with 6 bases between them. Germline CDR1 is LGHNA and CDR2 is YSLEER. This CDR3 reads CASSQDPGQPQHF. CDR3 in DNA: TGCGCCAGCAGCCAAGACCCTGGTCAGCCCCAGCATTTT.

The chain has TRBV7-2 and TRBJ2-7; 12 bases fit TRBD2. This CDR3 is 15 amino acids long. The germline gives CDR1 SGHTA, CDR2 FQGNSA. With 5 bases clipped from V and 2 bases from J, the junction kept 4 bases outside the gene matches. The CDR3 protein is CASSPLAGGPYEQYF. CDR3 nucleotides: TGTGCCAGCAGCCCCCTAGCGGGGGGGCCCTACGAGCAGTACTTC. The full variable domain, in which reference TRBV7-2 and TRBJ2-7 provide the parts outside the CDR3, is GAGVSQSPSNKVTEKGKDVELRCDPISGHTALYWYRQSLGQGLEFLIYFQGNSAPDKSGLPSDRFSAERTGGSVSTLTIQRTQQEDSAVYLCASSPLAGGPYEQYFGPGTRLTVT.

This chain joins TRBV6-5 and TRBJ1-6, with D perhaps TRBD1 (5 bases). The V end was cut by 6 bases, the J end by 7 bases, with 10 bases between. The CDR3 spans 13 residues. CDR1 and CDR2 (germline): MNHEY, SVGAGI. CDR3 protein: CASSGQPNSPLHF. The CDR3 DNA reads as TGTGCCAGCAGCGGACAACCGAATTCACCCCTCCACTTT.

This rearrangement joins TRBV5-1 to TRBJ2-7, with 9 nucleotides matching TRBD1. Per germline, CDR1 SGHRS and CDR2 YFSETQ. J lost 3 bases, V lost 0 bases, and 4 bases had no gene match. The CDR3 runs 15 residues. CDR3 bases: TGCGCCAGCAGCTTGGTCGGGACAGGGTTCTACGAGCAGTACTTC. Translated: CASSLVGTGFYEQYF.

The chain combines TRBV7-3 with TRBJ1-1; 7 bases align to TRBD1. CDR3 length: 13 residues. Germline CDR1 is SGHTA and CDR2 is FQGTGA. Trimming removed 4 bases from V and 3 bases from J; junction bases left unmatched: 2. This CDR3 reads CASSSQGDTEAFF. The CDR3 nucleotides read TGTGCCAGCAGCTCTCAGGGGGACACTGAAGCTTTCTTT.

The J gene is TRBJ2-5, the V gene TRBV28; D is perhaps TRBD2 (5 bases). From germline, CDR1 is MDHEN and CDR2 SYDVKM. The CDR3 consists of 15 residues. Trimming removed 5 bases from V and 5 bases from J, with 18 bases in between. CDR3 amino acids: CASSPPGMGAETQYF. The CDR3 nucleotides read TGTGCCAGCAGTCCCCCCGGGATGGGAGCGGAGACCCAGTACTTC. The entire variable domain, with the rest obtained from reference TRBV28 and TRBJ2-5, is as follows: DVKVTQSSRYLVKRTGEKVFLECVQDMDHENMFWYRQDPGLGLRLIYFSYDVKMKEKGDIPEGYSVSREKKERFSLILESASTNQTSMYLCASSPPGMGAETQYFGPGTRLLVL.

This rearrangement joins TRBV12-3 or TRBV12-4 to TRBJ2-2; D call uncertain. V shed 6 bases and J shed 3 bases, with 2 bases lying between them. This CDR3 is built from 11 residues. The CDR3 DNA reads TGTGCCAGCAGGTACACCGGGGAGCTGTTTTTT. Its translation is CASRYTGELFF.

This chain uses TRBV23-1 with TRBJ1-5, with a possible D match to TRBD1 (5 bases). TRBV23-1 has ORF status, its function being uncertain. The CDR3 loop spans 17 amino acids. V shed 0 bases and J shed 3 bases, with 15 bases lying between them. The CDR3 region has the DNA TGCGCCAGCAGTCAATCGGGTGAGGGGTGGTTCAATCAGCCCCAGCATTTT. Amino acids: CASSQSGEGWFNQPQHF.

The CDR3 coding sequence is TGTGCCAGCAGTTTCGACAGGGGGGTCTCCTACGAGCAGTACTTC. This sequence encodes CASSFDRGVSYEQYF. The chain joins TRBV2 to TRBJ2-7; 9 nucleotides match TRBD1. The CDR3 loop spans 15 amino acids. Germline V gene data show CDR1 as SNHLY and CDR2 as FYNNEI. The ends lost 5 bases at V and 0 bases at J; junction bases unmatched: 5.

The chain recombines TRBV11-2 with TRBJ2-7; D possibly matches TRBD1 or TRBD2 (6 bases each). V shed 1 base and J shed 4 bases, with 17 bases lying between them. The CDR3 has 16 amino acids. Germline V lookup: CDR1 SGHAT, CDR2 FQNNGV. CDR3 residues: CASSLGGGAGTYEQYF. The CDR3 region has the DNA TGTGCCAGCAGCTTAGGTGGCGGGGCAGGGACATACGAGCAGTACTTC.

J is TRBJ1-3 and V is TRBV28; D possibly corresponds to TRBD1 (5 bases). Germline assignment: CDR1 MDHEN and CDR2 SYDVKM. V was trimmed by 6 bases and J by 0 bases, leaving 12 bases between them. This CDR3 is built from 15 residues. CDR3: CASRGGDFSGNTIYF. DNA of the CDR3: TGTGCCAGCAGGGGAGGGGACTTCTCTGGAAACACCATATATTTT. The full variable domain, rest sourced from reference TRBV28 and TRBJ1-3, is DVKVTQSSRYLVKRTGEKVFLECVQDMDHENMFWYRQDPGLGLRLIYFSYDVKMKEKGDIPEGYSVSREKKERFSLILESASTNQTSMYLCASRGGDFSGNTIYFGEGSWLTVV.